This is a list of T cell receptor beta chains from one sample in a study of blood T cell repertoires in COVID-19. Here immunoSEQ multiplex PCR was the method, and the copy in TCRdb shows in-frame clones only, minus some. The table records 150,000 or so clones, over 80% of them present only once. The sample taken for sequencing was peripheral blood. These receptors came from a man aged 80 or over with acute or convalescent COVID-19. Each CDR3 is given with its conserved first and last residue. The order of the fields is clone size, V gene, J gene, D gene, CDR3 protein, CDR3 DNA. D genes are given only for firm matches. A row's size may be missing; if present it is once, few, many or a size class.

.	TRBV6-5	TRBJ1-2	TRBD1	CASSLTGNGYTF	TGTGCCAGCAGCCTGACAGGGAATGGCTACACCTTC
.	TRBV10-3	TRBJ1-6	TRBD1	CAISEGSWDSGSPLHF	TGTGCCATCAGTGAAGGCTCCTGGGACAGCGGCTCTCCCCTCCACTTT
.	TRBV2	TRBJ1-3	.	CASRAGAGNTIYF	TGTGCCAGCAGAGCCGGAGCGGGAAACACCATATATTTT
.	TRBV27	TRBJ2-7	TRBD1	CASSKNFPGGGYEQYF	TGTGCCAGCAGCAAAAACTTCCCAGGGGGCGGCTACGAGCAGTACTTC
.	TRBV5-1	TRBJ2-2	TRBD1	CASSPGRPGGTGELFF	TGCGCCAGCAGCCCTGGACGCCCAGGGGGCACCGGGGAGCTGTTTTTT
once	TRBV6-5	TRBJ1-3	.	CASFNIGNTIYF	TGTGCCAGCTTCAACATTGGAAACACCATATATTTT
.	TRBV5-1	TRBJ1-5	.	CASSPDSGNQPQHF	TGCGCCAGCAGCCCGGACAGCGGCAATCAGCCCCAGCATTTT
few	TRBV10-3	TRBJ2-2	TRBD1	CAINSGTGSGELFF	TGTGCCATCAACTCCGGGACAGGATCGGGGGAGCTGTTTTTT
.	TRBV19	TRBJ1-2	.	CASSIGREHYGYTF	TGTGCCAGTAGTATCGGACGGGAACACTATGGCTACACCTTC
once	TRBV3-1/TRBV3-2	TRBJ1-1	.	CASSQEGGTEAFF	TGTGCCAGCAGCCAGGAGGGAGGGACTGAAGCTTTCTTT
.	TRBV6-5	TRBJ1-1	.	CASSYSTGNTEAFF	TGTGCCAGCAGTTACTCTACAGGGAACACTGAAGCTTTCTTT
.	TRBV28	TRBJ1-4	TRBD1	CASRPTGVGKYNEKLFF	TGTGCCAGCAGACCGACAGGGGTTGGAAAATACAATGAAAAACTGTTTTTT
.	TRBV5-1	TRBJ2-5	.	CASSLPGEETQYF	TGCGCCAGCAGCTTGCCAGGGGAAGAGACCCAGTACTTC
.	TRBV2	TRBJ1-5	TRBD1	CASSRQGVGQPQHF	TGTGCCAGCAGTAGACAGGGGGTGGGTCAGCCCCAGCATTTT
many	TRBV3-1/TRBV3-2	TRBJ2-3	TRBD2	CASSRAGGGTDTQYF	TGTGCCAGCAGCCGGGCCGGCGGGGGGACAGATACGCAGTATTTT
.	TRBV7-9	TRBJ1-1	.	CASSRQGQAGTEAFF	TGTGCCAGCAGTCGGCAGGGGCAGGCGGGCACTGAAGCTTTCTTT
once	TRBV6-5	TRBJ1-1	.	CASKQGPTNTEAFF	TGTGCCAGCAAACAGGGACCGACGAACACTGAAGCTTTCTTT
.	TRBV6-5	TRBJ1-1	.	CASRREADTEAFF	TGTGCCAGCAGGAGAGAGGCCGACACTGAAGCTTTCTTT
.	TRBV5-4	TRBJ2-1	.	CASSLRLGQGRNEQFF	TGTGCCAGCAGCTTGCGGCTGGGCCAGGGTAGAAATGAGCAGTTCTTC
once	TRBV3-1/TRBV3-2	TRBJ2-5	.	CASSLRGQETQYF	TGTGCCAGCAGCCTCAGGGGACAAGAGACCCAGTACTTC
many	TRBV6-5	TRBJ1-2	TRBD1	CASRGQGDDGYTF	TGTGCCAGCAGGGGACAGGGGGATGATGGCTACACCTTC
.	TRBV18	TRBJ2-5	.	CASSPGQQETQYF	TGTGCCAGCTCACCCGGACAGCAAGAGACCCAGTACTTC
.	TRBV5-1	TRBJ2-3	TRBD1	CASSLAQGAPTDTQYF	TGCGCCAGCAGCTTGGCGCAGGGGGCACCCACAGATACGCAGTATTTT
.	TRBV2	TRBJ1-5	.	CASAQTGYNQPQHF	TGTGCCAGCGCTCAAACGGGGTACAATCAGCCCCAGCATTTT
.	TRBV5-6	TRBJ2-2	TRBD1	CASSLGPGQGIGELFF	TGTGCCAGCAGCCTGGGACCGGGACAGGGAATCGGGGAGCTGTTTTTT
.	TRBV10-3	TRBJ1-2	.	CAISEMQGYGYTF	TGTGCCATCAGTGAGATGCAGGGCTATGGCTACACCTTC
.	TRBV24-1	TRBJ2-7	.	CATSDLHGGEQYF	TGTGCCACCAGTGATTTGCATGGGGGGGAGCAGTACTTC
.	TRBV10-3	TRBJ1-2	.	CAISEAGGPGDGYTF	TGTGCCATCAGTGAGGCGGGGGGACCTGGGGATGGCTACACCTTC
.	TRBV9	TRBJ1-2	.	CASSAGGGREGGYTF	TGTGCCAGCAGCGCCGGGGGGGGCAGGGAAGGCGGCTACACCTTC
.	TRBV3-1/TRBV3-2	TRBJ1-1	.	CASSYPQGGTEAFF	TGTGCCAGCAGCTATCCCCAGGGAGGGACTGAAGCTTTCTTT
.	TRBV21-1	TRBJ2-7	.	CASSRELADPIYEQYF	TGTGCCAGCAGCAGAGAACTAGCGGACCCCATATACGAGCAGTACTTC
.	TRBV2	TRBJ1-3	.	CASSLDNSGNTIYF	TGTGCCAGCAGTCTCGACAACTCTGGAAACACCATATATTTT
.	TRBV19	TRBJ1-5	.	CASTRFGVSNQPQHF	TGTGCCAGTACCCGTTTCGGGGTTAGCAATCAGCCCCAGCATTTT